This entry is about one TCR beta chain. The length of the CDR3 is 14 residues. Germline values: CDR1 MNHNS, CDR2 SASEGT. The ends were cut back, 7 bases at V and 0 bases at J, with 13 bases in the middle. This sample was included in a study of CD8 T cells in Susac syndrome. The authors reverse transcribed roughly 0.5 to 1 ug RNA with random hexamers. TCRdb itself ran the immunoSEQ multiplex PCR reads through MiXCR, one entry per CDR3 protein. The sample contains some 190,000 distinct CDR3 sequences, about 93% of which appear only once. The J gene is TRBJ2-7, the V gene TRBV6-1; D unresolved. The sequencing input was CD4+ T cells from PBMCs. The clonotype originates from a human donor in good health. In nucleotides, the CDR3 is TGTGCCAGCATTCAAGGTTGGCCCTCCTACGAGCAGTACTTC. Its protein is CASIQGWPSYEQYF.